This TCR beta chain was recovered during a study of cytomegalovirus exposure and HLA in healthy donors. Study-wide findings and caveats: Earlier findings revealed that most TCR beta V segments proved productive either about 87% or about 30% of the time.

In the PCR, 60 Vbeta and 13 Jbeta primers were used. Sequencing used immunoSEQ multiplex PCR; TCRdb keeps in-frame clones, though not all of them. The table shows roughly 77,000 clones, with roughly four fifths occurring only once. The V and J ends lost 2 bases and 0 bases respectively, with 11 bases between them. This CDR3 is 15 amino acids long. CDR1 is LNHDA, CDR2 SQIVND, per germline (reference sequence). Concerning this clone itself: Its antigen is not identified.

The TCR originated in a man between 35 and 55 years old in good health and CMV-seronegative. Sequenced sample: PBMCs. The chain has TRBV19 and TRBJ2-7, with D maybe TRBD2 (5 bases). This chain's CDR3 is CASSIYAGSSYEQYF. CDR3 coding DNA: TGTGCCAGTAGTATATACGCGGGCTCCTCCTACGAGCAGTACTTC.